This T cell receptor (beta chain) came from a study of blood T cell repertoires in COVID-19. About the study: Both acute and convalescent COVID-19 samples were obtained from the United States, Italy and Spain. Sample material is recorded as cDNA or gDNA derived from T cells, B-cell-depleted T cells, or PBMCs.

How the authors handled the data: Scientists estimated how many nucleated cells there were by amplifying reference gene primers. Produced via immunoSEQ multiplex PCR; TCRdb's table is partial and in-frame only. V and J calls and clone size are those listed in that table; D and trimming were worked out from the DNA. Here the sample spans 140,000 to 150,000 clones, approximately 80% being singletons. Germline values: CDR1 SGHKS, CDR2 YYEKEE (reference sequence). The CDR3 is 14 amino acids. V shed 3 bases, J shed 4 bases, and the junction held 5 bases outside the gene matches. The specimen sequenced was peripheral blood. The TCR was taken from a woman aged 40 to 49 with active or convalescent COVID-19. The chain joins TRBV5-5 to TRBJ2-7; 9 positions agree with TRBD1. CDR3 amino acids: CASSYGQGTYEQYF. DNA of the CDR3: TGTGCCAGCAGCTACGGACAGGGGACGTACGAGCAGTACTTC.